This TCR beta chain appears in the sequencing data of a study of blood T cell repertoires in COVID-19. The overall study: Samples came from the United States, Italy and Spain, spanning acute and convalescent COVID-19. T cells, B-cell-depleted T cells, or PBMCs provided the cDNA or gDNA that served as material.

With 1 base clipped from V and 6 bases from J, the junction kept 2 bases outside the gene matches. CDR3 length equals 14 residues. Per the germline V gene, CDR1 is SEHNR and CDR2 is FQNEAQ (reference sequence). Original handling: How many nucleated cells were present was estimated from reference gene primer amplification. The data were produced by immunoSEQ multiplex PCR, yet TCRdb's version contains in-frame clones alone and is incomplete. The DNA was the basis for D and trimming; V, J and clone size are from that table. This table holds some 83,000 clones, about four fifths found once. Input material: peripheral blood. The source is a man over 45 with acute or convalescent COVID-19. This rearrangement joins TRBV7-9 to TRBJ2-1; 8 bases match TRBD1. CDR3 amino acids: CASSLDRGANEQFF. The CDR3 DNA sequence: TGTGCCAGCAGCTTAGACAGGGGGGCCAATGAGCAGTTCTTC.